The clone carrying this T cell receptor beta chain has a single count. The antigen remains unidentified. V lost 4 bases to trimming and J lost 3 bases; unmatched junction nucleotides: 5. The CDR3 contains 15 residues. The germline V gene encodes CDR1 SGHRS and CDR2 YFSETQ. The data were obtained in a study of cytomegalovirus exposure and HLA in healthy donors. General study results and limits: In a later analysis, HLA-C alleles had the fewest associated TCRs, DRB1 alleles the most. It emerged from a later analysis that several of the most significant clusters appeared to be linked to common viral pathogens. Being productive about 87% or about 30% of the time was typical of most TCR beta V segments in an earlier analysis. Cytomegalovirus status was reportedly diagnosed by the classifier with high specificity and sensitivity.

Primers for the PCR totalled 60 Vbeta and 13 Jbeta. Assay used: immunoSEQ multiplex PCR; TCRdb lists only in-frame clones, some missing. The sample carries approximately 130,000 clones, 75% to 90% recorded once. V is TRBV5-1 and J is TRBJ1-4, with 8 nucleotides matching TRBD1. Specimen: PBMCs. The sequence derives from a woman in her 30s in good health and CMV-seropositive. CDR3 DNA sequence: TGCGCCAGCAGCCGCTGGACAGGGCCTAATGAAAAACTGTTTTTT. It translates to CASSRWTGPNEKLFF. The full variable domain, with the rest looked up from reference TRBV5-1 and TRBJ1-4, is KAGVTQTPRYLIKTRGQQVTLSCSPISGHRSVSWYQQTPGQGLQFLFEYFSETQRNKGNFPGRFSGRQFSNSRSEMNVSTLELGDSALYLCASSRWTGPNEKLFFGSGTQLSVL.